There are a few counts of the clone carrying this T cell receptor (beta chain). As yet, its antigen is unknown. This record comes from a study of post-analysis software for immune sequencing data. Study-wide findings and caveats: Among 5 or 6 TRBV segments more frequent in patients than controls were TRBV5-6, TRBV5-1 and TRBV20-1.

Germline CDR1 is MNHNS and CDR2 is SASEGT. The CDR3 loop spans 14 amino acids. Germline trimming cut 7 bases from V and 6 bases from J; bases unmatched to any gene: 12. Libraries were made from TCR beta cDNA, and they carried unique molecular identifiers. TCRdb re-called the PCR reads with MiXCR, one entry per CDR3 protein. The table lists about 800,000 distinct CDR3 sequences, 30% of them singletons. The sample was blood. This TCR derives from a girl under 18 with multiple sclerosis. The chain links TRBV6-1 to TRBJ2-7, with 7 nucleotides matching TRBD1. The CDR3 region has the DNA TGTGCCAGCAAGGCGACCCAGACAGGGACCGAGCAGTACTTC. It yields the protein CASKATQTGTEQYF.